The entry that follows covers one T cell receptor (beta chain) sequence. As yet, its antigen is unknown. This specimen comes from a study of early T cells in non-severe SARS-CoV-2 infection. About the research overall: Sequenced material consisted of bulk RNA (from unsorted whole blood), and chains were unpaired.

Findings of the study overall: VDJdb-based annotation leaned toward anti-spike CD8 responses and missed private and CD4 specificities.

This CDR3 spans 16 amino acids. Germline lookup yields CDR1 SGHRS and CDR2 YFSETQ. Trimming removed 0 bases from V and 6 bases from J, with 15 bases in between. Individual cDNA molecules received unique molecular identifiers during library preparation. One entry per CDR3 protein, called by TCRdb with MiXCR from the 5' RACE reads. The sample has more than 60,000 distinct CDR3 sequences; under 9.5% are singletons. Sequences were obtained from whole blood. This chain connects TRBV5-1 to TRBJ2-2; D possibly corresponds to TRBD1 (6 bases). The source is an adult who was a healthcare worker with PCR-confirmed SARS-CoV-2 infection or an uninfected control (not recorded which). In nucleotides, the CDR3 is TGCGCCAGCAGCTTGGCCCAGAACAGGGATGCCGGGGAGCTGTTTTTT. Translated: CASSLAQNRDAGELFF.